The 19 T cell receptor beta chains below were found in one sample sequenced in a study of T cell changes during pregnancy in multiple sclerosis. Measured with immunoSEQ multiplex PCR; TCRdb has only the in-frame clones, and not every one. This repertoire shows around 66,000 clones, about nine tenths found once; its top ten account for approximately 1.3%. Source: peripheral blood, taken after pregnancy. The receptor set was obtained from a female donor in good health, enrolled as a control in a pregnancy study.

The genes are TRBV7-9 and TRBJ1-6, with D maybe TRBD1 (5 bases). Germline V gene sequence: CDR1 SEHNR, CDR2 FQNEAQ (reference sequence). The CDR3 contains 15 residues. V lost 4 bases and J lost 3, with 10 bases in between. The CDR3 protein is CASSSIDSYNSPLHF. CDR3 nucleotides: TGTGCCAGCAGCTCGATAGACAGCTATAATTCACCCCTCCACTTT.

J is TRBJ1-2 and V is TRBV18; TRBD1 matches 8 bases. Germline lookup yields CDR1 KGHSH and CDR2 LQKENI. The CDR3 consists of 13 residues. J was trimmed by 6 bases and V by 2 bases; bases with no gene match: 2. The CDR3 DNA is TGTGCCAGCTCACCATCGACAGGGGATGGCTACACCTTC. This translates into CASSPSTGDGYTF.

The chain uses TRBV7-3 and TRBJ2-1; a weak D match, TRBD1 (5 bases). The CDR3 extends over 14 amino acids. CDR1 SGHTA and CDR2 FQGTGA come from the germline V gene. V was trimmed by 3 bases and J by 5 bases, leaving 11 bases between them. The CDR3 here is CASSFPGAHNEQFF. In nucleotides, the CDR3 is TGTGCCAGCAGCTTCCCTGGGGCACACAATGAGCAGTTCTTC. The full variable domain, completed using reference TRBV7-3 and TRBJ2-1, is GAGVSQTPSNKVTEKGKYVELRCDPISGHTALYWYRQSLGQGPEFLIYFQGTGAADDSGLPNDRFFAVRPEGSVSTLKIQRTERGDSAVYLCASSFPGAHNEQFFGPGTRLTVL.

The chain is built from TRBV7-9 and TRBJ1-1, with TRBD1 identical over 8 bases. This CDR3 has 19 amino acids. From germline, CDR1 is SEHNR and CDR2 FQNEAQ (reference sequence). With V trimmed by 1 base and J by 0 bases, 13 bases remained unmatched. The CDR3 region has the DNA TGTGCCAGCAGCTTAGGGAGATCAGGGGGCTACATGGTGAACACTGAAGCTTTCTTT. Protein: CASSLGRSGGYMVNTEAFF.

The chain recombines TRBV7-3 with TRBJ1-2; the match to TRBD1 covers 8 bases. Germline CDR1 SGHTA, CDR2 FQGTGA. V lost 5 bases and J lost 7; bases outside the gene matches: 9. The CDR3 totals 14 residues. The CDR3 region has the DNA TGTGCCAGCAGCCCGTCCCAGGGGGCGAGTGGCTACACCTTC. Amino acid sequence: CASSPSQGASGYTF.

CDR3 sequence reads: CASSLGRVGALSSYNEQFF. CDR3 nucleotides: TGTGCCAGCAGCTTGGGGAGGGTCGGTGCGTTAAGCTCCTACAATGAGCAGTTCTTC. This rearrangement joins TRBV7-6 to TRBJ2-1, with 7 bases matching TRBD2. The CDR3 has 19 residues. Looked up from germline, CDR1 is SGHVS and CDR2 is FNYEAQ. V lost 3 bases and J lost 0; bases outside the gene matches: 14.

The chain carries TRBV4-3 and TRBJ2-7, with 8 bases matching TRBD1. V lost 2 bases and J lost 3; bases outside the gene matches: 3. The CDR3 length is 14 residues. CDR1 and CDR2 (germline): LGHNA, YSLEER. As DNA, the CDR3 is TGCGCCAGCAGCCAAAGACAGGGGCACTACGAGCAGTACTTC. Translation: CASSQRQGHYEQYF.

V usage is TRBV30 and J usage is TRBJ2-1; 7 bases are shared with TRBD1. With 2 bases clipped from V and 4 bases from J, the junction kept 5 bases outside the gene matches. CDR3 size: 14 residues. Germline V gene sequence: CDR1 GTSNPN, CDR2 SVGIG (reference sequence). Written as DNA, the CDR3 is TGTGCCTGGAGTCTAGGGACAGCGTACAATGAGCAGTTCTTC. The encoded protein is CAWSLGTAYNEQFF.

J is TRBJ1-5 and V is TRBV30; no firm D call. Between the trimmed V and J ends, which lost 0 bases and 0 bases, there was a span of 6 bases. CDR1 GTSNPN and CDR2 SVGIG come from the germline V gene (reference sequence). The CDR3 sequence is 14 residues long. CDR3 protein: CAWSVTASNQPQHF. CDR3 coding DNA: TGTGCCTGGAGTGTCACAGCTAGCAATCAGCCCCAGCATTTT. Complete variable domain (other parts from reference TRBV30 and TRBJ1-5): SQTIHQWPATLVQPVGSPLSLECTVEGTSNPNLYWYRQAAGRGLQLLFYSVGIGQISSEVPQNLSASRPQDRQFILSSKKLLLSDSGFYLCAWSVTASNQPQHFGDGTRLSIL.

The chain recombines TRBV10-3 with TRBJ2-7; 10 nucleotides line up with TRBD1. Looked up from germline, CDR1 is ENHRY and CDR2 is SYGVKD. V lost 3 bases and J lost 5; bases outside the gene matches: 13. This CDR3 has 17 residues. This CDR3 is CAISDTSQGTGADEQYF. The CDR3 bases are TGTGCCATCAGTGATACCTCCCAGGGGACAGGGGCCGACGAGCAGTACTTC.

In DNA form, the CDR3 reads TGTGCCAGCAGCGACCGGGACAACGCGAACACCGGGGAGCTGTTTTTT. Its translation: CASSDRDNANTGELFF. The chain carries TRBV9 and TRBJ2-2, with D perhaps matching TRBD1 (6 bases). The CDR3 spans 16 residues. Germline V lookup: CDR1 SGDLS, CDR2 YYNGEE. Trimming took off 3 bases at V and 0 bases at J, with 12 bases between the two ends.

J is TRBJ2-1 and V is TRBV6-4; 7 bases match TRBD1. The CDR3 contains 15 residues. The V gene's germline CDR1 is MRHNA and CDR2 SNTAGT. V lost 5 bases and J lost 2; bases outside the gene matches: 6. The CDR3 DNA reads TGTGCCAGCAGTACAGGGGCAGACCCCTACAATGAGCAGTTCTTC. Protein: CASSTGADPYNEQFF.

The CDR3 region has the DNA TGCGCCAGCAGCCGAGGACTAGCGGGGGAGCAGTACTTC. Translated: CASSRGLAGEQYF. The chain employs TRBV4-3 and TRBJ2-7, with 12 bases identical to TRBD2. CDR3 length: 13 residues. V was clipped by 4 bases and J by 7 bases; unmatched bases: 2. In germline, CDR1 is LGHNA, CDR2 YSLEER.

The rearrangement links TRBV12-5 to TRBJ1-2; 8 bases fit TRBD1. V lost 2 bases and J lost 6; bases outside the gene matches: 5. In germline, CDR1 is LGHNT, CDR2 FRNRAP. This CDR3 has 14 residues. CDR3 in amino acids: CASGLKDREDGYTF. The CDR3 nucleotides read TGTGCTAGTGGTTTGAAGGACAGGGAGGATGGCTACACCTTC. The entire variable domain, with the rest obtained from reference TRBV12-5 and TRBJ1-2, is as follows: DARVTQTPRHKVTEMGQEVTMRCQPILGHNTVFWYRQTMMQGLELLAYFRNRAPLDDSGMPKDRFSAEMPDATLATLKIQPSEPRDSAVYFCASGLKDREDGYTFGSGTRLTVV.

This chain links TRBV10-2 with TRBJ1-2; TRBD1 aligns across 8 bases. Germline trimming cut 6 bases from V and 4 bases from J; bases unmatched to any gene: 7. The CDR3 is 14 residues long. CDR1 is WSHSY and CDR2 is SAAADI in the germline V gene. The CDR3 sequence: CASSPGQDLYGYTF. Written as DNA, the CDR3 is TGCGCCAGCAGCCCGGGACAGGACCTCTATGGCTACACCTTC.

The V and J genes are TRBV11-2 and TRBJ1-1, with D possibly being TRBD1 (5 bases). The CDR3 extends over 14 amino acids. Trimming removed 6 bases from V and 0 bases from J, with 11 bases in between. CDR1 is SGHAT, CDR2 FQNNGV, per germline. CDR3 amino acids: CASRGRGMNTEAFF. In nucleotides, the CDR3 is TGTGCCAGCAGAGGGAGGGGAATGAACACTGAAGCTTTCTTT.

The J gene is TRBJ1-2, the V gene TRBV6-5; D may be TRBD1 (5 bases). The CDR3 covers 14 residues. V lost 2 bases, J lost 8 bases, and 15 bases lay in between. Germline CDR1 is MNHEY and CDR2 is SVGAGI. CDR3 loop: CASSYAEGAGGYTF. The DNA for the CDR3 is TGTGCCAGCAGTTACGCTGAAGGGGCGGGAGGCTACACCTTC.

The V and J genes are TRBV4-2 and TRBJ2-3; 10 nucleotides line up with TRBD2. CDR3 size: 18 residues. Unmatched junction bases numbered 8, after V lost 0 bases and J lost 2 bases. Germline loops: CDR1 LGHNA, CDR2 YNFKEQ. CDR3: CASSQDGELAGLTDTQYF. The CDR3 DNA reads as TGTGCCAGCAGCCAAGATGGTGAACTAGCGGGGCTCACAGATACGCAGTATTTT.

This clone was found once. This rearrangement joins TRBV19 to TRBJ1-5; 11 bases fit TRBD1. V lost 6 bases, J lost 4 bases, and 8 bases stayed unmatched. Germline CDR1 LNHDA, CDR2 SQIVND (reference sequence). The CDR3 is made up of 16 amino acids. The CDR3 loop reads CASSRGQGARNQPQHF. DNA of the CDR3: TGTGCCAGTAGCCGTGGACAGGGGGCTCGAAATCAGCCCCAGCATTTT.